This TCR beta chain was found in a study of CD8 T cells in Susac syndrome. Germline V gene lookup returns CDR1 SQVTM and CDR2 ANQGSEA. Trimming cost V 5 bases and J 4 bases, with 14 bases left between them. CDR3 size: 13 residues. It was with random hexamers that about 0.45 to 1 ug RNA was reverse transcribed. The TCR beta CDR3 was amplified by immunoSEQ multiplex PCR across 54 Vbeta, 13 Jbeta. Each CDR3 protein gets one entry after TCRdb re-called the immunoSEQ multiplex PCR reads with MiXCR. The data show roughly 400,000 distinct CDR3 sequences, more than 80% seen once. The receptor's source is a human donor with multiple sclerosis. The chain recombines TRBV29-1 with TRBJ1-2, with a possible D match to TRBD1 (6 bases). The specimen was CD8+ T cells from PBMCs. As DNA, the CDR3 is TGCAGCGTTCTTTTAACAGGGCCCTATGGCTACACCTTC. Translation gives CSVLLTGPYGYTF.